A single sample is the source of the 9 T cell receptor beta chains below, sequenced in a study of blood T cell repertoires in COVID-19. Here immunoSEQ multiplex PCR was the method, and the copy in TCRdb shows in-frame clones only, minus some. The top ten clones hold roughly 5.6% of a sample with under 200,000 clones, around 79% of them seen once. The specimen sequenced was peripheral blood. These receptors originate from a woman between 40 and 55 years old with COVID-19, enrolled during active disease.

The rearrangement uses TRBV9 and TRBJ2-2; 9 positions agree with TRBD2. CDR1 and CDR2 from the germline V gene are SGDLS and YYNGEE. Trimming removed 0 bases from V and 6 bases from J; junction bases left unmatched: 6. This CDR3 region has 16 residues. The CDR3 region has the DNA TGTGCCAGCAGCGTAGCGGTAGCGGGAGTTTCCGGGGAGCTGTTTTTT. Residues: CASSVAVAGVSGELFF. The variable domain in full, completed from reference TRBV9 and TRBJ2-2, reads DSGVTQTPKHLITATGQRVTLRCSPRSGDLSVYWYQQSLDQGLQFLIQYYNGEERAKGNILERFSAQQFPDLHSELNLSSLELGDSALYFCASSVAVAGVSGELFFGEGSRLTVL.

In regard to this clone: Other DNA sequences of this sample code for an identical CDR3. The J gene is TRBJ2-2, the V gene TRBV30, with TRBD2 matching over 10 bases. The junction had 5 bases not matched to a gene; V was cut back by 0 bases and J by 4 bases. The CDR3 sequence is 16 residues long. From germline, CDR1 is GTSNPN and CDR2 SVGIG (reference sequence). As DNA, the CDR3 is TGTGCCTGGAGTGTTCTAGCGGGAGTGGTCACCGGGGAGCTGTTTTTT. Protein: CAWSVLAGVVTGELFF.

This clone was found a few times. The rearrangement uses TRBV19 and TRBJ1-2; D uncertain. From germline, CDR1 is LNHDA and CDR2 SQIVND (reference sequence). The CDR3 consists of 13 residues. V gave up 10 bases and J gave up 0 bases, with 12 bases separating them. The CDR3 protein is CATESPSNYGYTF. In DNA, the CDR3 is TGTGCCACTGAGTCGCCCTCTAACTATGGCTACACCTTC.

The CDR3 region is CASSLGLAGALGTQYF. CDR3 coding DNA: TGCGCCAGCAGCTTGGGGCTAGCGGGGGCCCTCGGTACGCAGTATTTT. This chain uses TRBV5-1 with TRBJ2-3; TRBD2 matches at 10 bases. The germline V gene has CDR1 SGHRS and CDR2 YFSETQ. The CDR3 length is 16 residues. The junction had 9 bases not matched to a gene; V was cut back by 0 bases and J by 8 bases.

This clone has just one count. CDR3 sequence (DNA): TGTGCCAGCACCCCTAAACCGGGGAATACTGAAGCTTTCTTT. Its translation: CASTPKPGNTEAFF. This chain links TRBV9 with TRBJ1-1; no clear D. Germline loops: CDR1 SGDLS, CDR2 YYNGEE. This CDR3 comprises 14 residues. V was shortened by 6 bases and J by 5 bases, with 17 bases between the two germline ends.

This clone showed up just a few times. The genes are TRBV12-3 or TRBV12-4 and TRBJ1-2; the D gene is possibly TRBD1 (5 bases). The CDR3 consists of 12 residues. Trimming pared 6 bases from V and 7 bases from J, leaving 12 bases between. CDR3 nucleotides: TGTGCCAGCAGGACGCAGGGTGGTGGCTACACCTTC. This encodes CASRTQGGGYTF.

For this clone: A much larger clone lies a single base off, so this may be a read error. The sample contains more than one DNA sequence encoding this CDR3. This chain joins TRBV30 and TRBJ1-1; D possibly corresponds to TRBD1 (6 bases). The CDR3 loop spans 13 amino acids. From germline, CDR1 is GTSNPN and CDR2 SVGIG (reference sequence). In DNA, the CDR3 is TGTGCGTGGGGGGGGCTGGGCGGGGCTGAAGCTTTCTTT. This codes for CAWGGLGGAEAFF.

This chain connects TRBV27 to TRBJ2-7; 7 bases match TRBD1. Germline CDR1 reads MNHEY; CDR2 reads SMNVEV (reference sequence). J gave up 0 bases and V 4 bases, and 6 bases lay outside the gene matches. The length of the CDR3 is 15 residues. CDR3 sequence reads: CASSWRQGASYEQYF. For the CDR3, the DNA is TGTGCCAGCAGTTGGAGACAGGGCGCCTCCTACGAGCAGTACTTC.

This chain connects TRBV4-1 to TRBJ2-7; D is ambiguous. Trimming took off 1 base at V and 1 base at J, with 8 bases between the two ends. Germline-derived CDR1 and CDR2 are MGHRA and YSYEKL. There are 14 residues in the CDR3. Here the CDR3 DNA reads TGCGCCAGCAGCCAAGTCGGTCCATCCTACGAGCAGTACTTC. It is translated as CASSQVGPSYEQYF.